What follows is one TCR beta chain and its context. Its matching antigen is unknown. The primer mix had 60 V beta and 13 J beta primers. The assay was immunoSEQ multiplex PCR, and TCRdb's table has in-frame clones only and misses some. The profile covers 90,000 or so clones, with approximately 78% appearing a single time and around 2.2% taken by the ten largest. This entry comes from a study of glioma-infiltrating T cells after dendritic cell vaccination. General observations from the study: Survival was not directly related to TCR clonality in these patients.

This CDR3 is 17 amino acids long. Trimming shortened V by 1 base and J by 0 bases, and 12 bases separated the two germline ends. Germline CDR1 and CDR2: LNHNV and YYDKDF (reference sequence). As to time point: after dendritic cell vaccination, including at tumor progression/relapse. Sequencing was performed on blood, taken after dendritic cell vaccination. This TCR was sampled from a human donor with glioblastoma. The chain employs TRBV15 and TRBJ2-2; no clear D. Here the CDR3 reads CATSRVPKAPNTGELFF. The CDR3 coding sequence is TGTGCCACCAGCAGAGTACCCAAAGCACCGAACACCGGGGAGCTGTTTTTT. The full variable domain, rest sourced from reference TRBV15 and TRBJ2-2, is DAMVIQNPRYQVTQFGKPVTLSCSQTLNHNVMYWYQQKSSQAPKLLFHYYDKDFNNEADTPDNFQSRRPNTSFCFLDIRSPGLGDTAMYLCATSRVPKAPNTGELFFGEGSRLTVL.